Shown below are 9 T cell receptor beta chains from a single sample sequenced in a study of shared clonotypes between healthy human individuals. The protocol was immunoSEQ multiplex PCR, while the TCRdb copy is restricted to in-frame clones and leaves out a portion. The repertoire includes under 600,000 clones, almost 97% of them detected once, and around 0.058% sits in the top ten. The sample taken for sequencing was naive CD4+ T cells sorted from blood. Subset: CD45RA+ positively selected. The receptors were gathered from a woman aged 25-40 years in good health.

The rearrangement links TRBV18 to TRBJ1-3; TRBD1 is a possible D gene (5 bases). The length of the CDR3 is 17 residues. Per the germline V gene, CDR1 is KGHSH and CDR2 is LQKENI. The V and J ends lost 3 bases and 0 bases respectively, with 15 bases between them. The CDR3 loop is CASSPWEGPSSGNTIYF. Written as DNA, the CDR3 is TGTGCCAGCTCACCCTGGGAGGGGCCGAGCTCTGGAAACACCATATATTTT.

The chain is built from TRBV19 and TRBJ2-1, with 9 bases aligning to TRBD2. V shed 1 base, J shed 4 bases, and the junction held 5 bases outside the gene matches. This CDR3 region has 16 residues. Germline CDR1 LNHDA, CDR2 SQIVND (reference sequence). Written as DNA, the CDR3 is TGTGCCAGTAGTATAGGGGGTAGCGGGAGTTACAATGAGCAGTTCTTC. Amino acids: CASSIGGSGSYNEQFF.

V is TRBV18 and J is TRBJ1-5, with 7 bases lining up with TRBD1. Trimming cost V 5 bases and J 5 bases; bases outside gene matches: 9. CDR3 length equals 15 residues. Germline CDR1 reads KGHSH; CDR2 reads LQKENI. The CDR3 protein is CASSTSQGVDQPQHF. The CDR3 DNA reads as TGTGCCAGCTCAACCTCCCAGGGGGTAGATCAGCCCCAGCATTTT.

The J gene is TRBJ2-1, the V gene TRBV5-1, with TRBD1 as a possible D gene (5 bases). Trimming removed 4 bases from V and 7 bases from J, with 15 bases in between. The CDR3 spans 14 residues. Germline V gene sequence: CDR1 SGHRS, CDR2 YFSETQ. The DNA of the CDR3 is TGCGCCAGCAGCCAAGGGGCTAAGGTAAATGAGCAGTTCTTC. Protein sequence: CASSQGAKVNEQFF.

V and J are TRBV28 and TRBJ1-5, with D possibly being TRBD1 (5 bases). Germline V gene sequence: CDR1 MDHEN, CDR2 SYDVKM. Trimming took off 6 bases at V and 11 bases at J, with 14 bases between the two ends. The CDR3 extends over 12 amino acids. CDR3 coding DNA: TGTGCCAGCAGAACCAGGGTCGTGGCCCAGCATTTT. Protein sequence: CASRTRVVAQHF.

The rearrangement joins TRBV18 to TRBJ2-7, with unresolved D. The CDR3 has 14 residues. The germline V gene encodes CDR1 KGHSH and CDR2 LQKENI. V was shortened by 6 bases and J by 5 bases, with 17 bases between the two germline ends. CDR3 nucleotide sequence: TGTGCCAGCTCGGTTGGGCCACCGGCCCACGAGCAGTACTTC. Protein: CASSVGPPAHEQYF.

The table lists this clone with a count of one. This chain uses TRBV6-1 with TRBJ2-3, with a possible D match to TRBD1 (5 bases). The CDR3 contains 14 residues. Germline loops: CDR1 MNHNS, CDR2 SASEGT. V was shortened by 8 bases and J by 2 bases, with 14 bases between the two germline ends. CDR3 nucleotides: TGTGCCAGCGTGGGGCAGGTGATCACAGATACGCAGTATTTT. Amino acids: CASVGQVITDTQYF.

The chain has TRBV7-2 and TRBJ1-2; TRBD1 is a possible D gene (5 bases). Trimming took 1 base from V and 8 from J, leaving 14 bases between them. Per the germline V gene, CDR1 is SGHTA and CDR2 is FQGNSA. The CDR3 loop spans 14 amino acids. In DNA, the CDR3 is TGTGCCAGCAGCTTAGTTTTCCAGGGAAAAGGCTACACCTTC. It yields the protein CASSLVFQGKGYTF.

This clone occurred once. CDR3: CASSSYPGPNEQYF. The CDR3 coding sequence is TGTGCCAGCAGCTCTTATCCGGGACCCAACGAGCAGTACTTC. This chain joins TRBV7-8 and TRBJ2-7; the D gene could be TRBD1 or TRBD2 (5 bases each). V was pared by 4 bases and J by 5 bases, with 15 bases between. Germline assignment: CDR1 SGHVS and CDR2 FQNEAQ. The CDR3 spans 14 residues.